The rows below give T cell receptor beta chains drawn from one sample of a study of blood T cell repertoires in COVID-19. Clones were sequenced by immunoSEQ multiplex PCR, and TCRdb holds only the in-frame ones, with some missing. The sample lists over 200,000 clones, around 90% occurring once. Sequencing input: PBMCs or T cells enriched from blood (not recorded which). These receptors originate from a woman in her thirties who had been exposed to COVID-19. Each CDR3 is given with its conserved first and last residue. D genes are given only for firm matches. Size is omitted from some rows. Given values are once, few, many or a class for expanded clones.

TRBJ1-5 | TRBV19 | once | TRBD1 | CASSTGQGGQPQHF | TGTGCCAGTAGTACCGGACAGGGGGGTCAGCCCCAGCATTTT
TRBJ2-1 | TRBV2 | NA | NA | CASSARAEAYNEQFF | TGTGCCAGCAGTGCGAGGGCGGAAGCGTACAATGAGCAGTTCTTC
TRBJ2-7 | TRBV19 | few | TRBD2 | CASSRGTSGNYEQYF | TGTGCCAGTAGTAGGGGGACTAGCGGGAACTACGAGCAGTACTTC
TRBJ1-2 | TRBV2 | NA | TRBD1 | CASSETGQGAYGYGYTF | TGTGCCAGCAGTGAAACGGGACAGGGGGCGTATGGCTATGGCTACACCTTC
TRBJ1-3 | TRBV18 | NA | NA | CASSPLAGQNSGNTIYF | TGTGCCAGCTCACCATTGGCGGGGCAAAACTCTGGAAACACCATATATTTT
TRBJ2-2 | TRBV6-5 | NA | NA | CASRDGQNTGELFF | TGTGCCAGCAGGGACGGACAGAACACCGGGGAGCTGTTTTTT
TRBJ1-2 | TRBV21-1 | NA | NA | CASSSQGETKLDGYTF | TGTGCCAGCAGCAGCCAGGGTGAAACGAAACTGGATGGCTACACCTTC
TRBJ2-7 | TRBV2 | NA | NA | CASSEGGSRYEQYF | TGTGCCAGCAGTGAAGGAGGGAGTCGGTACGAGCAGTACTTC
TRBJ1-4 | TRBV19 | NA | NA | CASSILEKLFF | TGTGCCAGTAGTATACTTGAAAAACTGTTTTTT
TRBJ1-1 | TRBV30 | few | NA | CAWKANTEAFF | TGTGCCTGGAAAGCGAACACTGAAGCTTTCTTT
TRBJ1-1 | TRBV7-9 | NA | NA | CASSPTENTEAFF | TGTGCCAGCAGCCCAACAGAGAACACTGAAGCTTTCTTT
TRBJ2-5 | TRBV2 | once | TRBD1 | CASTSDRGETQYF | TGTGCCAGCACCTCCGACAGGGGCGAGACCCAGTACTTC
TRBJ1-2 | TRBV6-5 | NA | NA | CASSYSDRENYGYTF | TGTGCCAGCAGTTACTCGGACAGAGAGAACTATGGCTACACCTTC
TRBJ2-2 | TRBV5-1 | NA | NA | CASSLGGQYTGELFF | TGCGCCAGCAGCTTGGGAGGACAGTACACCGGGGAGCTGTTTTTT
TRBJ1-3 | TRBV18 | NA | NA | CASSPTRDSSLGLSGNTIYF | TGTGCCAGCTCCCCTACGCGGGACTCAAGCCTCGGTCTCTCTGGAAACACCATATATTTT
TRBJ2-7 | TRBV11-2 | few | TRBD2 | CASSFSGRADEQYF | TGTGCCAGCAGCTTTAGCGGGAGGGCCGACGAGCAGTACTTC
TRBJ2-2 | TRBV19 | NA | NA | CASYTGIARRQNTGELFF | TGTGCCTCCTACACGGGGATTGCGCGGAGACAGAACACCGGGGAGCTGTTTTTT
TRBJ2-1 | TRBV30 | NA | TRBD2 | CAWIGGERELDEQFF | TGTGCCTGGATAGGTGGCGAGCGGGAGCTGGATGAGCAGTTCTTC
TRBJ2-6 | TRBV15 | NA | NA | CATSRPTGSSGANVLTF | TGTGCCACCAGCAGACCGACGGGGAGCTCTGGGGCCAACGTCCTGACTTTC
TRBJ1-5 | TRBV2 | NA | TRBD1 | CASSLDRVGNQPQHF | TGTGCCAGCAGTTTGGACAGGGTGGGTAATCAGCCCCAGCATTTT
TRBJ1-4 | TRBV18 | NA | NA | CASSRLGRGTNEKLFF | TGTGCCAGCTCACGTCTCGGGAGGGGGACTAATGAAAAACTGTTTTTT
TRBJ2-1 | TRBV9 | NA | TRBD2 | CASSVLAELSNEQFF | TGTGCCAGCAGCGTCCTAGCGGAGCTTTCCAATGAGCAGTTCTTC
TRBJ2-1 | TRBV5-1 | NA | NA | CASSFGNEQFF | TGCGCCAGCAGCTTCGGGAATGAGCAGTTCTTC
TRBJ1-1 | TRBV27 | NA | NA | CASSLARSRAEAFF | TGTGCCAGCAGTTTAGCCCGTTCGCGCGCTGAAGCTTTCTTT
TRBJ2-5 | TRBV7-2 | once | NA | CASSLRGGRRGETQYF | TGTGCCAGCAGCTTAAGGGGAGGACGGAGGGGAGAGACCCAGTACTTC
TRBJ1-1 | TRBV6-5 | NA | NA | CASSYSTGWNTEAFF | TGTGCCAGCAGTTACTCGACGGGTTGGAACACTGAAGCTTTCTTT
TRBJ1-5 | TRBV2 | NA | TRBD1 | CASTGQEDQPQHF | TGTGCCAGCACAGGACAGGAGGATCAGCCCCAGCATTTT
TRBJ1-1 | TRBV2 | NA | NA | CASPVNTEAFF | TGTGCCAGCCCGGTGAACACTGAAGCTTTCTTT
TRBJ1-1 | TRBV28 | few | NA | CASRGAGTEAFF | TGTGCCAGTCGTGGAGCGGGGACTGAAGCTTTCTTT
TRBJ2-3 | TRBV5-1 | NA | TRBD1 | CASSLGQGSDTQYF | TGCGCCAGCAGCTTAGGACAGGGGTCAGATACGCAGTATTTT
TRBJ2-7 | TRBV6-5 | NA | TRBD2 | CASSIPGGEQYF | TGTGCCAGCTCTATACCGGGAGGGGAGCAGTACTTC
TRBJ1-2 | TRBV24-1 | NA | NA | CATSDRGGTPANYGYTF | TGTGCCACCAGTGATCGTGGGGGGACTCCAGCTAACTATGGCTACACCTTC
TRBJ2-2 | TRBV10-2 | NA | TRBD1 | CASSESGQGAQLFF | TGCGCCAGCAGTGAGTCGGGACAGGGGGCGCAGCTGTTTTTT
TRBJ2-7 | TRBV4-1 | NA | NA | CASSQDTGLIYEQYF | TGCGCCAGCAGCCAAGATACAGGTTTGATCTACGAGCAGTACTTC
TRBJ2-7 | TRBV28 | NA | TRBD2 | CASRTRRTSGWKPFSYEQYF | TGTGCCAGCAGAACCCGTCGGACTAGCGGGTGGAAGCCCTTCTCCTACGAGCAGTACTTC
TRBJ1-2 | TRBV19 | once | TRBD1 | CASERQGAAGGYTF | TGTGCCAGTGAAAGACAGGGGGCGGCCGGTGGCTACACCTTC
TRBJ1-3 | TRBV10-2 | NA | NA | CATYRARSGNTIYF | TGCGCCACATACAGGGCACGCTCTGGAAACACCATATATTTT
TRBJ1-5 | TRBV6-5 | NA | NA | CASSSRQPSNQPQHF | TGTGCCAGCAGTTCACGACAGCCTAGCAATCAGCCCCAGCATTTT
TRBJ1-4 | TRBV7-9 | once | NA | CASSATGYSNEKLFF | TGTGCCAGCAGCGCCACAGGGTATTCAAATGAAAAACTGTTTTTT
TRBJ2-7 | TRBV15 | NA | NA | CATSREASGPYEQYF | TGTGCCACCAGCAGAGAAGCCTCAGGGCCCTACGAGCAGTACTTC
TRBJ2-7 | TRBV21-1 | NA | NA | CASSNLGIQGGSYEQYF | TGTGCCAGCAGCAATTTGGGGATACAGGGCGGATCCTACGAGCAGTACTTC
TRBJ1-2 | TRBV7-2 | NA | NA | CASSLTRGYGYTF | TGTGCCAGCAGCTTAACCAGGGGCTATGGCTACACCTTC
TRBJ2-2 | TRBV9 | NA | NA | CASSVVAGMEELFF | TGTGCCAGCAGCGTAGTGGCCGGGATGGAGGAGCTGTTTTTT
TRBJ2-7 | TRBV12-3/TRBV12-4 | NA | TRBD2 | CASSWTSESEQYF | TGTGCCAGCAGTTGGACTAGCGAATCCGAGCAGTACTTC
TRBJ2-7 | TRBV7-9 | NA | TRBD2 | CASSLTRIRSGSVPYEQYF | TGTGCCAGCAGCTTAACCCGAATACGAAGCGGGAGTGTTCCCTACGAGCAGTACTTC
TRBJ2-7 | TRBV3-1/TRBV3-2 | NA | TRBD2 | CASSQGEGDEQYF | TGTGCCAGCAGCCAAGGGGAGGGCGACGAGCAGTACTTC
TRBJ1-1 | TRBV19 | once | NA | CASSIGRGWTEAFF | TGTGCCAGTAGTATAGGTAGGGGTTGGACTGAAGCTTTCTTT
TRBJ2-1 | TRBV7-2 | NA | TRBD2 | CASSLASALAGPNEQFF | TGTGCCAGCAGCTTAGCGTCTGCACTAGCGGGACCCAATGAGCAGTTCTTC
TRBJ2-5 | TRBV24-1 | NA | TRBD2 | CATSGGASGLETQYF | TGTGCCACCAGCGGGGGGGCTAGCGGGCTAGAGACCCAGTACTTC
TRBJ1-2 | TRBV3-1/TRBV3-2 | NA | TRBD1 | CASSPGQEGPGGYTF | TGTGCCAGCAGCCCCGGACAGGAGGGCCCGGGCGGCTACACCTTC
TRBJ1-2 | TRBV2 | once | NA | CASSVQGYGYTF | TGTGCCAGCAGTGTGCAGGGCTATGGCTACACCTTC
TRBJ1-1 | TRBV29-1 | NA | TRBD1 | CSVSGQGGSTEAFF | TGCAGCGTTTCGGGACAGGGAGGGAGCACTGAAGCTTTCTTT
TRBJ1-5 | TRBV2 | NA | NA | CASSEAGGSNQPQHF | TGTGCCAGCAGTGAAGCCGGGGGTAGCAATCAGCCCCAGCATTTT
TRBJ1-5 | TRBV28 | NA | NA | CASSFLLPGHGIYSNQPQHF | TGTGCCAGCAGTTTTCTCTTGCCGGGACATGGGATTTATAGCAATCAGCCCCAGCATTTT
TRBJ2-2 | TRBV2 | once | NA | CASSDVESTGELFF | TGTGCCAGCAGTGATGTAGAATCCACCGGGGAGCTGTTTTTT
TRBJ1-2 | TRBV2 | NA | TRBD1 | CASNRGAPLGYTF | TGTGCCAGTAACAGGGGGGCCCCGCTCGGCTACACCTTC